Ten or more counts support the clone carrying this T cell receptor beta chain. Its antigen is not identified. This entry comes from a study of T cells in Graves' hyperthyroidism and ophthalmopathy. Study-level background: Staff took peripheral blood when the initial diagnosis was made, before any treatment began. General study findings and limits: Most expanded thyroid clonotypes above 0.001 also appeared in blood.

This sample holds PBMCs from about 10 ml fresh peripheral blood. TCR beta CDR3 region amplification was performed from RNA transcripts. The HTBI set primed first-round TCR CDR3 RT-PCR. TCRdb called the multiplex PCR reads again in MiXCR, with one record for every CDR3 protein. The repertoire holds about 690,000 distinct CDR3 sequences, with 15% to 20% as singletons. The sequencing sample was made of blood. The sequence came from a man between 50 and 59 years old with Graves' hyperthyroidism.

The CDR3 DNA follows: TGTGCCAGCAGTTACTCGCATTTAGCGGCCCTACAAGTGGAGACCCAGTACTTC. Its protein is CASSYSHLAALQVETQYF. This chain uses TRBV6-2 or TRBV6-3 with TRBJ2-5; a possible D gene is TRBD2 (6 bases). Per germline, CDR1 MNHEY and CDR2 SVGEGT. The CDR3 spans 18 residues. Between the trimmed V and J ends, which lost 0 bases and 5 bases, there was a span of 22 bases.